The 9 T cell receptor beta chains presented below share a single source sample, sequenced in a study of post-analysis software for immune sequencing data. The TCR beta cDNA libraries carried unique molecular identifiers. TCRdb independently ran MiXCR on the PCR reads; one entry per CDR3 protein. The data contain 700,000 to 800,000 distinct CDR3 sequences, around 27% of them seen just once; the ten biggest clones take up 0.5% to 0.6%. Their antigen targets remain unknown. General study findings and limits: TRBV5-6, TRBV5-1 and TRBV20-1 were among four or five TRBV segments more frequent in patients than controls.

The sample was blood. These receptors originate from a girl between 10 and 17 years old with multiple sclerosis.

The rearrangement links TRBV29-1 to TRBJ1-2; no clear D. V dropped 0 bases and J dropped 2 bases, with 7 bases sitting between them. CDR1 and CDR2 from the germline V gene are SQVTM and ANQGSEA. The CDR3 is 13 residues long. CDR3 protein: CSVEDRTNYGYTF. CDR3 DNA: TGCAGCGTTGAAGATAGGACCAACTATGGCTACACCTTC.

This clonotype has only a few counts. The J gene is TRBJ2-3, the V gene TRBV11-2; D is possibly TRBD2 (6 bases). The CDR3 runs 15 residues. Trimming took off 6 bases at V and 3 bases at J, with 16 bases between the two ends. Germline-derived CDR1 and CDR2 are SGHAT and FQNNGV. The CDR3 loop reads CASSPGTRETDTQYF. The CDR3 DNA reads as TGTGCCAGCAGTCCCGGGACTCGAGAGACAGATACGCAGTATTTT.

The genes are TRBV20-1 and TRBJ2-5, with 11 positions matching TRBD1. Per the germline V gene, CDR1 is DFQATT and CDR2 is SNEGSKA (reference sequence). Trimming took 2 bases from V and 4 from J; bases not matched to a gene: 3. CDR3 length equals 14 residues. The CDR3 nucleotides are TGCAGTGCTAGATTGGGACAGGGGGGAGAGACCCAGTACTTC. This translates into CSARLGQGGETQYF.

This chain uses TRBV29-1 with TRBJ2-3; D may be TRBD1 (6 bases). CDR3 length equals 14 residues. V dropped 6 bases and J dropped 5 bases, with 18 bases sitting between them. The germline V gene encodes CDR1 SQVTM and CDR2 ANQGSEA. This CDR3 is CSVATGSHRDTQYF. The DNA of the CDR3 is TGCAGCGTGGCAACAGGGTCGCACAGAGATACGCAGTATTTT.

This clonotype was counted between two and nine times. The chain combines TRBV29-1 with TRBJ2-3; TRBD2 might be the D (6 bases). CDR3 length: 13 residues. In germline, CDR1 is SQVTM, CDR2 ANQGSEA. Trimming stripped 5 bases from V and 0 bases from J, with 9 bases between. The CDR3, as DNA: TGCAGCGTTTACCGGGAGAGCACAGATACGCAGTATTTT. It translates to CSVYRESTDTQYF.

The chain carries TRBV10-3 and TRBJ2-6; D gene ambiguous. CDR3 length: 17 amino acids. Trimming pared 6 bases from V and 0 bases from J, leaving 15 bases between. From germline, CDR1 is ENHRY and CDR2 SYGVKD. The CDR3 spells CAIRKRTDASGANVLTF. The CDR3 nucleotides read TGTGCCATCAGAAAGAGGACGGACGCCTCTGGGGCCAACGTCCTGACTTTC.

The chain has TRBV20-1 and TRBJ2-7, with TRBD1 matching 7 bases. V gave up 5 bases and J gave up 3 bases; unmatched junction bases: 4. The CDR3 is 12 residues long. Germline V gene lookup returns CDR1 DFQATT and CDR2 SNEGSKA (reference sequence). CDR3 nucleotide sequence: TGCAGTGCTGCCGGGGACAGCTACGAGCAGTACTTC. Its protein is CSAAGDSYEQYF.

This clonotype was observed a handful of times. The CDR3 nucleotides are TGTGCCAGCAGCCCGAACGGGTTCAATCAGCCCCAGCATTTT. Amino acids: CASSPNGFNQPQHF. The chain couples TRBV5-6 to TRBJ1-5; D is unclear. Germline loops: CDR1 SGHDT, CDR2 YYEEEE. Trimming removed 4 bases at V and 3 bases at J, with 11 bases between. The CDR3 extends over 14 amino acids.

This sequence joins TRBV28 and TRBJ1-2; D uncertain. Germline values: CDR1 MDHEN, CDR2 SYDVKM. V was pared by 5 bases and J by 2 bases, with 12 bases between. The CDR3 has 14 residues. CDR3 protein: CASSAAGKNYGYTF. CDR3 DNA sequence: TGTGCCAGCAGTGCGGCAGGAAAAAACTATGGCTACACCTTC.